Below are 24 T cell receptor beta chains sequenced from a single sample in a study of identical twins. TCRdb reprocessed the 5' RACE reads via MiXCR and lists one record per CDR3 protein. The table shows roughly 1.6 million distinct CDR3 sequences, with around a third occurring only once. Sequencing used cord blood. The source of these receptors is a newborn girl in good health.

This clonotype was detected a few times. V is TRBV2 and J is TRBJ2-6; no definite D call. The V gene's germline CDR1 is SNHLY and CDR2 FYNNEI. This CDR3 spans 17 amino acids. V was clipped by 5 bases and J by 0 bases, with 14 bases between them. CDR3 loop: CASSRESPLSGANVLTF. In DNA, the CDR3 is TGTGCCAGCAGTCGCGAGAGCCCCCTCTCTGGGGCCAACGTCCTGACTTTC.

Notes on this clonotype: One base away lies a much larger clone, so this may be a sequencing read error. The chain recombines TRBV3-1 with TRBJ2-3, with no clear D. Germline assignment: CDR1 LGHDT and CDR2 YNNKEL (reference sequence). The CDR3 runs 14 residues. With 2 bases removed from V and 0 bases from J, the gap between germline ends came to 6 bases. The CDR3 protein is CASSQNPSTDTQYF. The CDR3 nucleotides are TGTGCCAGCAGCCAAAACCCTAGCACAGATACGCAGTATTTT.

This chain links TRBV6-5 with TRBJ2-4; no definite D call. V was pared by 6 bases and J by 0 bases, with 12 bases between. CDR1 is MNHEY and CDR2 is SVGAGI in the germline V gene. This CDR3 has 15 amino acids. CDR3 amino acids: CASRPDGVAKNIQYF. The CDR3 nucleotides are TGTGCCAGCAGACCGGACGGAGTAGCCAAAAACATTCAGTACTTC.

The chain uses TRBV6-1 and TRBJ2-5, with 8 bases fitting TRBD2. J lost 5 bases, V lost 3 bases, and 11 bases had no gene match. The germline gives CDR1 MNHNS, CDR2 SASEGT. There are 16 residues in the CDR3. The CDR3 coding sequence is TGTGCCAGCAGTGAGCCGGGACTAGAAGGCCAGGAGACCCAGTACTTC. Its translation is CASSEPGLEGQETQYF.

The chain couples TRBV7-8 to TRBJ1-2, with D maybe TRBD1 (6 bases). The CDR3 is 15 residues long. Trimming pared 4 bases from V and 3 bases from J, leaving 15 bases between. Germline CDR1 is SGHVS and CDR2 is FQNEAQ. The CDR3 coding sequence is TGTGCCAGCAGCTCCAACAGGGTAGGGGACTATGGCTACACCTTC. Its translation: CASSSNRVGDYGYTF.

This clonotype was seen many times. At one end the junction does not follow the germline gene, possibly because of a read error. V gene TRBV4-1 combines with J gene TRBJ2-7; 9 nucleotides line up with TRBD1. Germline CDR1 MGHRA, CDR2 YSYEKL. There are 12 residues in the CDR3. The CDR3 sequence: CASSQTGGEQYF. DNA of the CDR3: TGTGCCAGCAGCCAGACAGGGGGCGAGCAGTACTTC.

This clonotype has a handful of counts. The CDR3, as DNA: TGTGCCAGCAGCCAGGCAGGGGACTCGGGGTTCTCCTACGAGCAGTACTTC. Its protein is CASSQAGDSGFSYEQYF. V usage is TRBV7-9 and J usage is TRBJ2-7, with D perhaps assigned TRBD1 or TRBD2 (6 bases each). Germline V gene data show CDR1 as SEHNR and CDR2 as FQNEAQ (reference sequence). V was cut by 5 bases and J by 0 bases, with 20 bases left in between. CDR3 size: 17 residues.

The rearrangement links TRBV29-1 to TRBJ2-7; D may match TRBD1 or TRBD2 (6 bases each). Trimming stripped 4 bases from V and 3 bases from J, with 13 bases between. Germline V gene lookup returns CDR1 SQVTM and CDR2 ANQGSEA. There are 13 residues in the CDR3. Here the CDR3 DNA reads TGCAGCGTTGGATCGGGGGCCGGCTACGAGCAGTACTTC. This translates into CSVGSGAGYEQYF.

The rearrangement links TRBV5-1 to TRBJ2-1; 9 bases are shared with TRBD2. The CDR3 is made up of 18 amino acids. Germline V CDR1 and CDR2: SGHRS, YFSETQ. Trimming removed 5 bases from V and 0 bases from J; junction bases left unmatched: 12. CDR3 residues: CASSVRLAGPSSYNEQFF. The CDR3 DNA sequence: TGCGCCAGCAGTGTGAGGCTAGCGGGGCCCAGCTCCTACAATGAGCAGTTCTTC.

The chain is built from TRBV7-2 and TRBJ1-2; TRBD1 matches 9 bases. The CDR3 has 17 residues. V was clipped by 1 base and J by 0 bases; unmatched bases: 6. Germline V gene data show CDR1 as SGHTA and CDR2 as FQGNSA. Here the CDR3 reads CASSLVGGTGSNYGYTF. For the CDR3, the DNA is TGTGCCAGCAGCTTAGTAGGGGGGACAGGGTCTAACTATGGCTACACCTTC.

The chain joins TRBV11-1 to TRBJ2-1; D is unclear. The DNA matches TRBJ2-7 better at its end, which makes the J call doubtful. Germline V gene lookup returns CDR1 SGHAT and CDR2 FQDESV (reference sequence). This CDR3 spans 13 amino acids. The CDR3 here is CASSSYLGNEQYF. The CDR3 DNA follows: TGTGCCAGCAGCTCATACCTCGGCAATGAGCAGTACTTC.

This chain links TRBV27 with TRBJ2-5, with 14 bases matching TRBD2. Near its end, the DNA agrees better with TRBJ2-7, so the J call may be wrong. The CDR3 is 16 amino acids. Germline loops: CDR1 MNHEY, CDR2 SMNVEV (reference sequence). CDR3 residues: CASSPPTSGRGNEQYF. In DNA, the CDR3 is TGTGCCAGCAGTCCACCGACTAGCGGGAGGGGAAACGAGCAGTACTTC.

In DNA form, the CDR3 reads TGTGCCAGCAGCTTGGTGCAGGGGGGCTTTCATGGCTACACCTTC. This codes for CASSLVQGGFHGYTF. The V call is TRBV5-6, the J call TRBJ1-2, with 7 bases fitting TRBD1. Germline CDR1 reads SGHDT; CDR2 reads YYEEEE. The CDR3 consists of 15 residues. V was clipped by 0 bases and J by 6 bases; unmatched bases: 8.

This clonotype was observed a few times. This sequence joins TRBV10-3 and TRBJ1-2, with D maybe TRBD1 (5 bases). From germline, CDR1 is ENHRY and CDR2 SYGVKD. The CDR3 extends over 13 amino acids. The V gene lost 11 bases and the J gene lost 0 bases, with 13 bases spanning the gap. The DNA of the CDR3 is TGTGCCTCCCGGGACGGAGCTAACTATGGCTACACCTTC. This encodes CASRDGANYGYTF.

This clonotype has more than one count but fewer than ten. The chain has TRBV5-1 and TRBJ1-4; TRBD1 aligns across 10 bases. CDR1 is SGHRS, CDR2 YFSETQ, per germline. V was pared by 3 bases and J by 8 bases, with 10 bases of the junction left unmatched. CDR3 length: 16 amino acids. This chain's CDR3 is CASSYKTGTGDEKLFF. The CDR3 DNA is TGCGCCAGCAGCTACAAAACTGGGACAGGGGACGAAAAACTGTTTTTT.

This clonotype was observed a handful of times. This CDR3 reads CAAGQGALYEQYF. The CDR3 DNA follows: TGTGCCGCCGGACAGGGGGCTTTGTACGAGCAGTACTTC. The V call is TRBV10-3, the J call TRBJ2-7, with 11 bases aligning to TRBD1. This CDR3 spans 13 amino acids. Germline trimming cut 11 bases from V and 4 bases from J; bases unmatched to any gene: 7. CDR1 is ENHRY and CDR2 is SYGVKD in the germline V gene.

As for this clonotype: Compared with germline, one end of the junction differs, possibly owing to a read error. This chain joins TRBV24-1 and TRBJ2-1; a weak D match, TRBD1 (6 bases). This CDR3 has 15 amino acids. Germline CDR1 KGHDR, CDR2 SFDVKD. The CDR3 bases are TGCGCCACCGGTGCCTTGGGTGCAGGGGCCGATGAGCAGTTCTTC. This translates into CATGALGAGADEQFF.

This clonotype was found many times. The V and J genes are TRBV28 and TRBJ2-3; 14 bases match TRBD2. The CDR3 extends over 18 amino acids. Looked up from germline, CDR1 is MDHEN and CDR2 is SYDVKM. The V segment lost 6 bases and the J segment 8 bases; nucleotides outside the gene matches: 16. This chain's CDR3 is CASSPRLAGGLFWGTQYF. DNA for the CDR3: TGTGCCAGCAGCCCCCGACTAGCGGGGGGGCTATTTTGGGGTACGCAGTATTTT.

Only a few counts were recorded for this clonotype. This chain connects TRBV10-3 to TRBJ2-7, with TRBD1 matching over 10 bases. V dropped 2 bases and J dropped 4; count of bases not matched to a gene: 11. Germline V gene lookup returns CDR1 ENHRY and CDR2 SYGVKD. The CDR3 runs 17 residues. The CDR3 coding sequence is TGTGCCATCAGTGAGCTAAACCGGGACAGGGGAAGGTACGAGCAGTACTTC. Amino acid sequence: CAISELNRDRGRYEQYF.

The rearrangement joins TRBV7-2 to TRBJ2-3, with a weak D call TRBD2 (5 bases). Germline V gene sequence: CDR1 SGHTA, CDR2 FQGNSA. V gave up 2 bases and J gave up 2 bases, with 11 bases separating them. CDR3 length equals 15 residues. CDR3 amino acids: CASSLKASPTDTQYF. CDR3 nucleotides: TGTGCCAGCAGCTTAAAGGCTAGCCCCACAGATACGCAGTATTTT.

The chain couples TRBV4-1 to TRBJ2-4, with 9 bases identical to TRBD2. The CDR3 has 16 residues. CDR1 is MGHRA, CDR2 YSYEKL, per germline. V gave up 0 bases and J gave up 13 bases; unmatched junction bases: 13. In DNA, the CDR3 is TGCGCCAGCAGCCAAGAGGTAGCGGGAGTGTGGAGGGAGCAGTACTTC. It specifies CASSQEVAGVWREQYF.

The chain carries TRBV20-1 and TRBJ2-3, with TRBD2 identical over 7 bases. The junction had 18 bases not matched to a gene; V was cut back by 1 base and J by 2 bases. The CDR3 has 19 amino acids. The germline V gene encodes CDR1 DFQATT and CDR2 SNEGSKA (reference sequence). The CDR3 loop is CSARATDPLGGDNTDTQYF. The CDR3 DNA sequence: TGCAGTGCTAGAGCCACCGACCCTTTGGGGGGGGATAACACAGATACGCAGTATTTT.

The rearrangement links TRBV10-3 to TRBJ1-1; D not resolved. The V end lost 4 bases, the J end lost 0 bases, and 9 bases lay between the germline ends. Germline values: CDR1 ENHRY, CDR2 SYGVKD. The CDR3 has 14 amino acids. CDR3 sequence reads: CAISAEVMNTEAFF. CDR3 DNA sequence: TGTGCCATCAGTGCTGAAGTCATGAACACTGAAGCTTTCTTT.

This chain joins TRBV18 and TRBJ2-7; a possible D gene is TRBD2 (6 bases). Matching the DNA end better, TRBJ2-5 makes the J call doubtful. Germline loops: CDR1 KGHSH, CDR2 LQKENI. The CDR3 loop spans 15 amino acids. DNA of the CDR3: TGTGCCAGCTCACCACCTAGCGGTCTCCAAGAGACCCAGTACTTC. It is translated as CASSPPSGLQETQYF.